This T cell receptor (beta chain) comes out of a study of identifying expanded T cells in peripheral blood. Produced via immunoSEQ multiplex PCR; TCRdb's table is partial and in-frame only. Of approximately 81,000 clones listed, less than 90% are singletons. Findings and caveats of the study: Clone count variance between roughly 2-week samples rose with total template count.

This CDR3 is built from 13 residues. Germline trimming cut 5 bases from V and 3 bases from J; bases unmatched to any gene: 4. CDR1 and CDR2 from the germline V gene are LNHDA and SQIVND (reference sequence). Remarks on this clone: Its specificity is not known.

The sequencing sample was made of blood. This chain uses TRBV19 with TRBJ2-7; 7 nucleotides agree with TRBD1. This clonotype was obtained from a person between 18 and 69 years old in good health. The CDR3 DNA sequence: TGTGCCAGTAGTGACCGACAGGGCTACGAGCAGTACTTC. Its translation: CASSDRQGYEQYF.